Presented here are 18 T cell receptor beta chains from one specimen sequenced in a study of blood T cell repertoires in COVID-19 (dated by TCRdb to about 2020). Library preparation used the immunoSEQ multiplex PCR assay. Sourced from immuneACCESS, this table was stored by TCRdb with only in-frame sequences that have V and J called. A share of the clones is absent; for the studies checked, an unresolved V gene accounts for under half, and the remainder has no known explanation. The sample table holds under 350,000 clones, of which around 89% were seen once. Of the sample, around 4.4% falls within the top ten clones. Sequenced: peripheral blood. All receptors derive from a man between 35 and 55 years old with acute or convalescent COVID-19.

This clone has just a few counts. The chain carries TRBV5-6 and TRBJ1-2; no clear D. The V gene's germline CDR1 is SGHDT and CDR2 YYEEEE. V lost 0 bases and J lost 5, with 14 bases in between. The CDR3 sequence is 15 residues long. Here the CDR3 DNA reads TGTGCCAGCAGCTTGGGGGCAGTTAAGCAATATGGCTACACCTTC. Its protein is CASSLGAVKQYGYTF.

On this clone itself: An end of the junction differs from the germline gene, which may be a read error. V usage is TRBV11-2 and J usage is TRBJ2-4, with 9 positions matching TRBD1. Germline CDR1 is SGHAT and CDR2 is FQNNGV. The CDR3 length is 14 residues. CDR3 bases: TGTGCCAGCAGCCTAGACCGACAGGGGGGGATTCAGTACTTC. It encodes CASSLDRQGGIQYF.

The V call is TRBV7-9, the J call TRBJ1-5; D is possibly TRBD1 (5 bases). Trimming left V 3 bases short and J 6 bases short, with 6 bases between. Germline V gene data show CDR1 as SEHNR and CDR2 as FQNEAQ (reference sequence). CDR3 length: 12 residues. CDR3 sequence: CASSFQGQPQHF. CDR3 nucleotides: TGTGCCAGCAGCTTTCAGGGTCAGCCCCAGCATTTT.

This clone was detected once. V is TRBV6-5 and J is TRBJ2-7, with 10 nucleotides matching TRBD1. This CDR3 comprises 14 residues. With 2 bases clipped from V and 7 bases from J, the junction kept 5 bases outside the gene matches. Germline CDR1 MNHEY, CDR2 SVGAGI. The CDR3 region is CASSYGTGDGEQYF. The CDR3 coding sequence is TGTGCCAGCAGTTACGGGACAGGGGATGGGGAGCAGTACTTC.

This clone was counted once. At one end, the junction sequence differs from germline, possibly due to a read error. The rearrangement links TRBV10-2 to TRBJ2-2, with a weak D call TRBD2 (6 bases). The length of the CDR3 is 11 residues. CDR1 and CDR2 (germline): WSHSY, SAAADI. The CDR3 region is CASSEGGERFF. The CDR3 DNA follows: TGCGCCAGCAGTGAGGGCGGGGAGCGGTTTTTT.

This chain links TRBV9 with TRBJ1-3; D not resolved. Germline CDR1 reads SGDLS; CDR2 reads YYNGEE. The CDR3 totals 14 residues. V dropped 3 bases and J dropped 2 bases, with 9 bases sitting between them. In DNA form, the CDR3 reads TGTGCCAGCAGCGAGGTAGGAGCTGGAAACACCATATATTTT. Amino acids: CASSEVGAGNTIYF. The full variable domain, rest sourced from reference TRBV9 and TRBJ1-3, is DSGVTQTPKHLITATGQRVTLRCSPRSGDLSVYWYQQSLDQGLQFLIQYYNGEERAKGNILERFSAQQFPDLHSELNLSSLELGDSALYFCASSEVGAGNTIYFGEGSWLTVV.

The V and J genes are TRBV6-1 and TRBJ1-5; D is unclear. V lost 0 bases, J lost 4 bases, and 16 bases lay in between. The germline V gene has CDR1 MNHNS and CDR2 SASEGT. The CDR3 spans 17 residues. The CDR3 coding sequence is TGTGCCAGCAGTGAAGCTGGCAGATTCATTTCAAATCAGCCCCAGCATTTT. Its translation is CASSEAGRFISNQPQHF.

This CDR3 reads CAWSELRYGYTF. CDR3 sequence (DNA): TGTGCCTGGAGTGAACTACGGTATGGCTACACCTTC. V is TRBV30 and J is TRBJ1-2; D not certain. CDR3 length: 12 amino acids. Trimming took 1 base from V and 5 from J, leaving 8 bases between them. Germline values: CDR1 GTSNPN, CDR2 SVGIG (reference sequence).

V is TRBV19 and J is TRBJ2-1, with a weak D call TRBD1 (5 bases). CDR3 length: 16 residues. The germline V gene has CDR1 LNHDA and CDR2 SQIVND (reference sequence). Trimming shortened V by 0 bases and J by 3 bases, and 12 bases separated the two germline ends. CDR3 in amino acids: CASSIDTDSYYNEQFF. CDR3 coding DNA: TGTGCCAGTAGTATAGACACTGACAGCTACTACAATGAGCAGTTCTTC.

The rearrangement joins TRBV4-2 to TRBJ2-1, with a possible D match to TRBD1 (6 bases). The CDR3 is made up of 15 amino acids. The germline V and J ends were trimmed by 6 bases and 10 bases, with 22 bases remaining between them. The germline V gene encodes CDR1 LGHNA and CDR2 YNFKEQ. In DNA, the CDR3 is TGTGCCAGCAGTCGCCCCGGGACAAGTTACTCCGAGCAGTTCTTC. It encodes CASSRPGTSYSEQFF.

V gene TRBV5-8 combines with J gene TRBJ1-2; D unresolved. Germline V gene lookup returns CDR1 SGHTS and CDR2 YDEGEE. V lost 4 bases and J 8 bases, leaving 12 bases between the germline ends. The CDR3 is made up of 12 amino acids. CDR3 coding DNA: TGTGCCAGCAGCCTTCAGGAGGGAGGCTACACCTTC. Its translation: CASSLQEGGYTF.

CDR3 DNA sequence: TGTGCCAGCATAGAACAGGGGGCGCGTAATGAGCAGTTCTTC. Amino acids: CASIEQGARNEQFF. The genes are TRBV2 and TRBJ2-1, with 9 bases fitting TRBD1. Per germline, CDR1 SNHLY and CDR2 FYNNEI. The CDR3 is 14 amino acids. After removal of 7 bases from V and 7 bases from J, the junction contained 8 bases not matched to a gene.

This chain connects TRBV7-9 to TRBJ2-5; no definite D call. The CDR3 totals 12 residues. Between the trimmed V and J ends, which lost 1 base and 4 bases, there was a span of 4 bases. Looked up from germline, CDR1 is SEHNR and CDR2 is FQNEAQ (reference sequence). The chain's CDR3 is CASSLDIETQYF. Written as DNA, the CDR3 is TGTGCCAGCAGCTTAGATATAGAGACCCAGTACTTC.

The rearrangement uses TRBV6-6 and TRBJ1-1; 9 positions match TRBD1. CDR3 length equals 15 residues. Germline V gene data show CDR1 as MNHNY and CDR2 as SVGAGI (reference sequence). Trimming at V came to 6 bases and at J to 3 bases, leaving 8 bases not matched to a gene. The CDR3 DNA reads as TGTGCCAGCAGGACTACAGGGGGCAAGGACACTGAAGCTTTCTTT. Translated: CASRTTGGKDTEAFF.

The chain couples TRBV27 to TRBJ1-2; a weak D match, TRBD1 (5 bases). V lost 5 bases and J 3 bases, leaving 13 bases between the germline ends. Germline CDR1 and CDR2: MNHEY and SMNVEV (reference sequence). The CDR3 is made up of 14 amino acids. CDR3 loop: CASSQLGRDYGYTF. The CDR3 region has the DNA TGTGCCAGCAGTCAGCTCGGCAGGGACTATGGCTACACCTTC.

The chain uses TRBV27 and TRBJ1-2; 11 nucleotides agree with TRBD1. V lost 2 bases to trimming and J lost 4 bases; unmatched junction nucleotides: 3. Germline V gene sequence: CDR1 MNHEY, CDR2 SMNVEV (reference sequence). This CDR3 is built from 15 residues. CDR3 region: CASSLGQGAFYGYTF. In DNA form, the CDR3 reads TGTGCCAGCAGTTTAGGACAGGGGGCGTTCTATGGCTACACCTTC.

The chain joins TRBV6-5 to TRBJ1-1; 7 bases are a match to TRBD1. V trimming: 0 bases; J trimming: 12 bases; junction bases outside the gene matches: 7. Per germline, CDR1 MNHEY and CDR2 SVGAGI. This CDR3 has 13 amino acids. The CDR3 protein is CASSYSGGQTPFF. The CDR3 coding sequence is TGTGCCAGCAGTTACTCAGGGGGCCAGACCCCTTTCTTT.

The V call is TRBV6-6, the J call TRBJ1-4; D is possibly TRBD1 (6 bases). This CDR3 comprises 16 residues. Germline CDR1 MNHNY, CDR2 SVGAGI (reference sequence). Trimming pared 4 bases from V and 4 bases from J, leaving 16 bases between. The CDR3 protein is CASSSHLPDSNEKLFF. The DNA of the CDR3 is TGTGCCAGCAGTTCACATCTCCCGGACAGTAATGAAAAACTGTTTTTT.